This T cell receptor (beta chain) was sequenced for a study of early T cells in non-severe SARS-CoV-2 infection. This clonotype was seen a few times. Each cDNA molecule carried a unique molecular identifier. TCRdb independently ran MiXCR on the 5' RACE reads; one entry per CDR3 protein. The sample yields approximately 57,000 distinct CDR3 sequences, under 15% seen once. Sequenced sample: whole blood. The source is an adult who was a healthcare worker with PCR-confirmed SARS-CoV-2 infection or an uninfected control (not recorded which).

The chain's CDR3 is CAWSGGGSSYEQYF. Written as DNA, the CDR3 is TGTGCCTGGAGTGGGGGCGGGAGCTCCTACGAGCAGTACTTC. The V gene is TRBV30, the J gene TRBJ2-7; TRBD2 matches 7 bases. Unmatched junction bases numbered 3, after V lost 1 base and J lost 0 bases. Germline CDR1 and CDR2: GTSNPN and SVGIG (reference sequence). This CDR3 comprises 14 residues.